This T cell receptor beta chain was sequenced during a study of cytomegalovirus exposure and HLA in healthy donors. Generated by immunoSEQ multiplex PCR, the TCRdb table keeps only in-frame clones and is missing some. This table has over 110,000 clones, 85% to 90% appearing once. V lost 2 bases, J lost 3 bases, and 3 bases stayed unmatched. The germline CDR1 and CDR2 sequences are MGHDK and SYGVNS. The CDR3 contains 15 residues. The sequenced sample was PBMCs. This TCR came from a man aged 18 to 35 in good health and CMV-seropositive. This rearrangement joins TRBV25-1 to TRBJ2-1; 8 bases agree with TRBD2. CDR3 sequence: CASSEGGGLYNEQFF. The CDR3 nucleotides are TGTGCCAGCAGTGAAGGCGGGGGGCTCTACAATGAGCAGTTCTTC.